The entry below describes one TCR beta chain. Its target is unknown. The data are from a study of cytomegalovirus exposure and HLA in healthy donors. About the research overall: HLA-typed donors were the source of roughly 80 million unique TCRs held in an early data release.

General study points: The study assumed roughly uniform donor sequencing depth for presence/absence analyses. Versus the roughly 640-donor mean, an Asian-associated ancestry cluster reportedly showed fewer N-insertions in a later analysis.

The CDR3 runs 13 residues. The trim removed 8 bases at V and 5 bases at J, leaving 11 bases unmatched. Per germline, CDR1 SQVTM and CDR2 ANQGSEA. It was with 60 Vbeta and 13 Jbeta primers that the PCR ran. The method was immunoSEQ multiplex PCR; TCRdb's version includes in-frame clones alone and lacks a portion of them. The table shows about 150,000 clones, with approximately 79% occurring only once. The chain carries TRBV29-1 and TRBJ1-1; 7 positions agree with TRBD1. Sequencing was performed on PBMCs. This receptor was identified in a man younger than 35 in good health and CMV-seropositive. The CDR3, as DNA: TGCAGCTATAACCGACAGGGAAGGACTGAAGCTTTCTTT. The encoded protein is CSYNRQGRTEAFF.